This note documents a single TCR beta chain sequence. The data were obtained in a study of T cell responses to AZD1222 COVID-19 vaccine. Study-level information: Samples with a second dose at about 4 or about 12 weeks were pooled together.

Using immunoSEQ multiplex PCR, the repertoire was profiled, and TCRdb retains in-frame clones only, with some absent. This table holds approximately 150,000 clones, over 90% found once. Germline trimming cut 0 bases from V and 6 bases from J; bases unmatched to any gene: 4. CDR3 length: 15 amino acids. The germline V gene has CDR1 SGDLS and CDR2 YYNGEE. The sequencing here drew on peripheral blood, taken on day 0 of AZD1222 vaccination. This chain connects TRBV9 to TRBJ1-3, with 9 positions matching TRBD1. The receptor was derived from an adult in good health. The CDR3 is CASSVEGQGSNTIYF. CDR3 nucleotides: TGTGCCAGCAGCGTAGAGGGACAGGGTTCAAACACCATATATTTT. Variable domain in full (rest from reference TRBV9 and TRBJ1-3): DSGVTQTPKHLITATGQRVTLRCSPRSGDLSVYWYQQSLDQGLQFLIQYYNGEERAKGNILERFSAQQFPDLHSELNLSSLELGDSALYFCASSVEGQGSNTIYFGEGSWLTVV.